This T cell receptor beta chain is drawn from a study of T cell responses to AZD1222 COVID-19 vaccine. Overall study results and limits: Among the donors, most were white British and more were female, and clonal diversity was possibly underestimated.

With regard to this clone: Its antigen is still unknown.

V trimming: 2 bases; J trimming: 7 bases; junction bases outside the gene matches: 6. In germline, CDR1 is KGHSH, CDR2 LQKENI. The CDR3 runs to 15 residues. Only in-frame clones appear in the TCRdb table, and some are missing; sequencing was by immunoSEQ multiplex PCR. The data show roughly 170,000 clones, roughly 88% seen once. The origin of this receptor is an adult in good health. Material: peripheral blood, obtained on day 0 of AZD1222 vaccination. The V gene is TRBV18, the J gene TRBJ1-5; 9 nucleotides match TRBD1. The CDR3 protein is CASSPGQGTGQPQHF. The CDR3 DNA reads TGTGCCAGCTCACCAGGACAGGGGACGGGGCAGCCCCAGCATTTT.